This T cell receptor (beta chain) was profiled in a study of cytotoxic CD8 clonotypes in ibrutinib-treated CLL. The overall study: Specimens for response were gathered following a median about a year of therapy, spanning 6 to 36. Sequencing produced an average of 255,043 productive templates and more than 90,000 productive rearrangements per sample.

Points from the study as a whole: Sustained-remission and progressing patients had different sampling times.

V dropped 7 bases and J dropped 2 bases, with 8 bases sitting between them. CDR1 MNHNY and CDR2 SVGAGI come from the germline V gene (reference sequence). This CDR3 has 12 residues. Assay used: immunoSEQ multiplex PCR; TCRdb lists only in-frame clones, some missing. This table holds some 200,000 clones, 65% to 80% found once. Notes on this clone: The antigen is not known.

This clonotype originated in a human donor with chronic lymphocytic leukemia. The material sequenced was PBMCs, taken after 12 months of ibrutinib treatment. V and J are TRBV6-6 and TRBJ1-1; D remains unclear. DNA of the CDR3: TGTGCCAGCAATACGGGAAACACTGAAGCTTTCTTT. This codes for CASNTGNTEAFF.